These 6 T cell receptor beta chains were sequenced from one sample in a study of T-cell reconstitution after alpha-beta-depleted transplantation in children. TCRbeta library construction was performed incorporating unique molecular identifiers. Using its own MiXCR run on the PCR reads, TCRdb lists one record per CDR3 protein. The repertoire holds around 100,000 distinct CDR3 sequences, with approximately 8% as singletons. The sequenced sample was PBMCs, obtained before TCRalphabeta/CD19-depleted stem cell transplant. These receptors originate from a boy between 2 and 10 years old with acute lymphoblastic leukemia, due to receive a stem cell transplant.

This clonotype occurred once. The chain has TRBV7-2 and TRBJ2-1, with D perhaps TRBD2 (6 bases). V was trimmed by 8 bases and J by 7 bases, leaving 15 bases between them. Germline values: CDR1 SGHTA, CDR2 FQGNSA. The CDR3 has 13 residues. CDR3 nucleotide sequence: TGTGCCAGCTCAACCATGGGGGGTAATGAGCAGTTCTTC. The encoded protein is CASSTMGGNEQFF.

CDR3 sequence: CASSEPETGYEEKLFF. The CDR3 DNA reads TGTGCCAGCAGTGAACCAGAGACAGGGTACGAAGAAAAACTGTTTTTT. This chain joins TRBV6-1 and TRBJ1-4; 7 nucleotides agree with TRBD1. The junction had 11 bases not matched to a gene; V was cut back by 2 bases and J by 8 bases. The germline V gene encodes CDR1 MNHNS and CDR2 SASEGT. CDR3 length: 16 residues.

This clonotype was observed at least ten times. V is TRBV4-2 and J is TRBJ2-1, with TRBD2 identical over 10 bases. The ends lost 0 bases at V and 0 bases at J; junction bases unmatched: 11. The CDR3 is made up of 20 amino acids. CDR1 and CDR2 (germline): LGHNA, YNFKEQ. In DNA form, the CDR3 reads TGTGCCAGCAGCCAAGATAGCGCTAGCGGGGGCCCTAGCTCCTACAATGAGCAGTTCTTC. Protein sequence: CASSQDSASGGPSSYNEQFF.

This clonotype was seen repeatedly, ten times or more. The V call is TRBV5-4, the J call TRBJ1-3, with D possibly TRBD1 on 5 matching bases. Germline loops: CDR1 SGHNT, CDR2 YYREEE (reference sequence). With 2 bases removed from V and 2 bases from J, the gap between germline ends came to 8 bases. The CDR3 extends over 14 amino acids. The CDR3 DNA reads TGTGCCAGCAGCTTAAGGGGAGCTGGAAACACCATATATTTT. Translating it yields CASSLRGAGNTIYF.

This clonotype was detected only a few times. V and J are TRBV4-2 and TRBJ1-2; weak D call: TRBD1 (5 bases). In germline, CDR1 is LGHNA, CDR2 YNFKEQ. CDR3 length: 15 amino acids. V was clipped by 1 base and J by 3 bases, with 12 bases between them. For the CDR3, the DNA is TGTGCCAGCAGCCAAGGGGGACCGGGACACTATGGCTACACCTTC. Protein sequence: CASSQGGPGHYGYTF.

This clonotype was seen many times. The V call is TRBV4-2, the J call TRBJ1-4; 11 bases map to TRBD1. Germline V CDR1 and CDR2: LGHNA, YNFKEQ. Trimming removed 7 bases from V and 7 bases from J; junction bases left unmatched: 11. This CDR3 is 16 amino acids long. Here the CDR3 DNA reads TGTGCCAGCAACCCCGCTGGGGGACAGGGGGGTGAAAAACTGTTTTTT. Translating gives CASNPAGGQGGEKLFF.